This record looks at one TCR beta chain sequence and its context. Antigen specificity is unknown. Germline loops: CDR1 DFQATT, CDR2 SNEGSKA (reference sequence). The V end lost 3 bases, the J end lost 6 bases, and 9 bases lay between the germline ends. CDR3 length: 11 amino acids. This entry is derived from a study of cytomegalovirus exposure and HLA in healthy donors. Overall study: Researchers previously reported finding 100 million or so unique TCR beta sequences from 170 million or so T cells.

The primer mix had 60 Vbeta and 13 Jbeta primers. TCRdb's copy holds only in-frame clones and misses some; the assay was immunoSEQ multiplex PCR. The profile shows 150,000 or so clones, 80% of them singletons. Study findings and constraints: As confirmed in vitro, a few CMV-associated chains were specific for CMV antigens. An observed cluster of highly shared sequence variants was recorded as a likely sequencing artifact. An assumption of roughly uniform sequencing depth across donors underlay the presence/absence analyses.

V and J are TRBV20-1 and TRBJ2-7; D remains ambiguous. Input material: PBMCs. This TCR derives from a man aged 50-59 years in good health and CMV-seronegative. CDR3 loop: CSASTPLEQYF. The CDR3 DNA sequence: TGCAGTGCTAGCACCCCACTCGAGCAGTACTTC.